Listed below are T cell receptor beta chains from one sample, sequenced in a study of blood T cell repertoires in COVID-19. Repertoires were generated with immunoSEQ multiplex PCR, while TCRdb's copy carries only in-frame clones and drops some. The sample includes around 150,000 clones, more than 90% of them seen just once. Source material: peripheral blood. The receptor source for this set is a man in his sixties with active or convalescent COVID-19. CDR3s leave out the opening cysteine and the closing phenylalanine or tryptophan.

CDR3 protein: ATSKTSYNEQF; V gene: TRBV25-1
CDR3 protein: ASSQGTEAF; V gene: TRBV6-2/TRBV6-3
CDR3 protein: ASSPENRGAF; V gene: TRBV4-1
CDR3 protein: SVEGTREQY; V gene: TRBV29-1
CDR3 protein: ASSPSSYEQY; V gene: TRBV7-2
CDR3 protein: AIGPGVESKNIQY; V gene: TRBV10-3
CDR3 protein: ASSHSEGAYGNTIY; V gene: TRBV3-1/TRBV3-2
CDR3 protein: ASSWNVGAWETQY; V gene: TRBV14
CDR3 protein: ASSEGVGQETQY; V gene: TRBV6-1
CDR3 protein: ASSRDRQTKEPQH; V gene: TRBV6-5
CDR3 protein: ASRDMNTEAF; V gene: TRBV7-9
CDR3 protein: ASSYIGQSYEQY; V gene: TRBV6-5
CDR3 protein: ASSLDNLNTEAF; V gene: TRBV5-1
CDR3 protein: ASSSGQGGDYGYT; V gene: TRBV7-9
CDR3 protein: ASSQTRETQY; V gene: TRBV7-8
CDR3 protein: ASSLFGTGEAYGYT; V gene: TRBV27
CDR3 protein: AISESEGATEAF; V gene: TRBV10-3
CDR3 protein: ASSVGRGSYNEQF; V gene: TRBV9
CDR3 protein: ASSFGQGITTEKLF; V gene: TRBV5-1
CDR3 protein: ASSLWQGANEQF; V gene: TRBV27
CDR3 protein: ASSLAPTGGRNTGELF; V gene: TRBV5-1
CDR3 protein: ASRQGLRANEKLF; V gene: TRBV6-5
CDR3 protein: ASSLGQGSYEQY; V gene: TRBV5-8
CDR3 protein: SVEDRGGGGYGYT; V gene: TRBV29-1
CDR3 protein: ASSLGGTSRGNTIY; V gene: TRBV5-4
CDR3 protein: ASSQAVAGLEQY; V gene: TRBV3-1/TRBV3-2
CDR3 protein: ASSPTGEGYGYT; V gene: TRBV5-5
CDR3 protein: SVGQGITTFQETQY; V gene: TRBV29-1
CDR3 protein: SDGTGYNYGYT; V gene: TRBV29-1
CDR3 protein: ASSLARVRRNTEAF; V gene: TRBV5-1
CDR3 protein: SVKPGQDTGELF; V gene: TRBV29-1
CDR3 protein: ATSRATGRAF; V gene: TRBV15
CDR3 protein: ATSDTTGEQY; V gene: TRBV24-1
CDR3 protein: ASSPGHYYGYT; V gene: TRBV28
CDR3 protein: ASSLQQVNEQF; V gene: TRBV5-1
CDR3 protein: ASSDRGQDTEAF; V gene: TRBV6-1
CDR3 protein: ASSTDRDKNYEQY; V gene: TRBV28
CDR3 protein: ASSHGLAGFREQY; V gene: TRBV7-8
CDR3 protein: ASSPNLAGGDSQETQY; V gene: TRBV18
CDR3 protein: ASSQDTGNQPQH; V gene: TRBV3-1/TRBV3-2
CDR3 protein: ASSMDRVNEKLF; V gene: TRBV5-4
CDR3 protein: ASRRDRTTNYGYT; V gene: TRBV10-2
CDR3 protein: ASSPTNLIYEQY; V gene: TRBV9
CDR3 protein: ASSPSFRTSGRRAGELF; V gene: TRBV7-9
CDR3 protein: ASSRGETSGGARNIQY; V gene: TRBV5-1
CDR3 protein: ASSDRTGTGANVLT; V gene: TRBV6-1
CDR3 protein: ASSQQTGPKTQY; V gene: TRBV4-1